The 20 T cell receptor beta chains below were found in one sample sequenced in a study of blood T cell repertoires in COVID-19. Data came from immunoSEQ multiplex PCR; TCRdb stores just in-frame clones and leaves some out. The profile shows 140,000 to 150,000 clones, about 87% of them singletons. Sequencing was done on a sample of peripheral blood. These receptors originate from a human donor in a cohort sampled during active COVID-19.

The V call is TRBV11-3, the J call TRBJ1-3, with D perhaps TRBD1 (6 bases). Germline CDR1 SGHNT, CDR2 YENEEA. V dropped 4 bases and J dropped 8 bases, with 9 bases sitting between them. The CDR3 is made up of 12 amino acids. CDR3 DNA sequence: TGTGCCAGCAGCTCATACAGGGACACCATATATTTT. Its translation: CASSSYRDTIYF.

The CDR3 nucleotides are TGTGCCAGCAGCGCACCGGGAAACTGGGAAAGCATGAACACTGAAGCTTTCTTT. It encodes CASSAPGNWESMNTEAFF. The V gene is TRBV21-1, the J gene TRBJ1-1. TRBV21-1 is assigned pseudogene status. This CDR3 comprises 18 residues.

The V call is TRBV7-9, the J call TRBJ1-1; no clear D gene. CDR1 is SEHNR, CDR2 FQNEAQ, per germline (reference sequence). The CDR3 is 13 residues long. Trimming removed 8 bases at V and 6 bases at J, with 16 bases between. This chain's CDR3 is CASAIVGRAEAFF. The DNA for the CDR3 is TGTGCCAGCGCTATCGTGGGGAGGGCTGAAGCTTTCTTT.

CDR3 protein: CASRAGATNTGELFF. CDR3 nucleotides: TGTGCCAGCAGGGCGGGAGCGACGAACACCGGGGAGCTGTTTTTT. The rearrangement uses TRBV7-2 and TRBJ2-2; TRBD2 aligns across 7 bases. CDR1 and CDR2 from the germline V gene are SGHTA and FQGNSA. The CDR3 is made up of 15 amino acids. Losses at the gene ends were 6 bases for V and 0 bases for J; bases not matched to a gene: 4.

This chain uses TRBV21-1 with TRBJ2-7; the table's D call, TRBD1, was not checked against the DNA. TRBV21-1 is assigned pseudogene status. The CDR3 sequence is 13 residues long. In DNA, the CDR3 is TGTGCCAGCAGCAAAGGGACACTCTACGAGCAGTACGTC. This sequence encodes CASSKGTLYEQYV.

The gene calls are TRBV4-2 and TRBJ1-3, with 8 bases fitting TRBD1. After removal of 0 bases from V and 2 bases from J, the junction contained 9 bases not matched to a gene. The CDR3 length is 18 residues. Germline CDR1 is LGHNA and CDR2 is YNFKEQ. The CDR3 loop reads CASSQDFGQGLPGNTIYF. CDR3 nucleotides: TGTGCCAGCAGCCAAGATTTTGGACAGGGCTTACCTGGAAACACCATATATTTT.

The V gene is TRBV29-1, the J gene TRBJ2-7; 12 positions agree with TRBD1. The CDR3 is made up of 17 amino acids. Germline-derived CDR1 and CDR2 are SQVTM and ANQGSEA. After removal of 6 bases from V and 5 bases from J, the junction contained 17 bases not matched to a gene. The CDR3 here is CSVALIGGQGAEDEQYV. CDR3 nucleotide sequence: TGCAGCGTCGCACTAATTGGGGGACAGGGGGCTGAGGACGAGCAGTACGTC.

The chain joins TRBV10-2 to TRBJ2-7; 8 bases are a match to TRBD2. Trimming removed 4 bases from V and 3 bases from J; junction bases left unmatched: 5. The germline gives CDR1 WSHSY, CDR2 SAAADI. The CDR3 totals 14 residues. The CDR3 sequence is CASSVCGGIYEQYF. The CDR3 nucleotides read TGCGCCAGCAGTGTTTGCGGGGGGATCTACGAGCAGTACTTC.

V is TRBV7-3 and J is TRBJ1-1, with a weak D call TRBD1 (5 bases). Germline-derived CDR1 and CDR2 are SGHTA and FQGTGA. V lost 2 bases to trimming and J lost 5 bases, with 12 bases between them. This CDR3 has 14 residues. The CDR3 here is CASSLDPRGTEAFF. The CDR3 region has the DNA TGTGCCAGCAGCTTAGACCCCCGGGGGACTGAAGCTTTCTTT.

V usage is TRBV7-3 and J usage is TRBJ2-3, with D uncertain. V dropped 5 bases and J dropped 1 base, with 7 bases sitting between them. This CDR3 is 13 amino acids long. Per germline, CDR1 SGHTA and CDR2 FQGTGA. The CDR3 protein is CASSPPGTDTQYF. In DNA form, the CDR3 reads TGTGCCAGCAGCCCCCCGGGCACAGATACGCAGTATTTT.

V gene TRBV11-3 combines with J gene TRBJ2-3; 7 bases map to TRBD2. This CDR3 spans 15 amino acids. The germline CDR1 and CDR2 sequences are SGHNT and YENEEA. The trim removed 6 bases at V and 3 bases at J, leaving 9 bases unmatched. The CDR3 loop reads CASSSQGGRTDTQYF. CDR3 nucleotides: TGTGCCAGCAGTTCCCAGGGAGGGCGGACAGATACGCAGTATTTT.

The rearrangement links TRBV19 to TRBJ1-4; possibly TRBD1 for D (5 bases). The CDR3 sequence is 16 residues long. Trimming shortened V by 3 bases and J by 4 bases, and 15 bases separated the two germline ends. The germline gives CDR1 LNHDA, CDR2 SQIVND (reference sequence). Here the CDR3 DNA reads TGTGCCAGTAGTATCACGGGGGTCGCAGTTAATGAAAAACTGTTTTTT. Translation: CASSITGVAVNEKLFF.

The chain couples TRBV7-2 to TRBJ2-1; TRBD2 matches at 7 bases. Germline CDR1 SGHTA, CDR2 FQGNSA. The CDR3 is made up of 15 amino acids. V trimming: 3 bases; J trimming: 1 base; junction bases outside the gene matches: 3. This CDR3 is CASSFGLVSYNEQFF. The CDR3 DNA sequence: TGTGCCAGCAGCTTTGGACTAGTTTCCTACAATGAGCAGTTCTTC. Variable domain in full (rest from reference TRBV7-2 and TRBJ2-1): GAGVSQSPSNKVTEKGKDVELRCDPISGHTALYWYRQSLGQGLEFLIYFQGNSAPDKSGLPSDRFSAERTGGSVSTLTIQRTQQEDSAVYLCASSFGLVSYNEQFFGPGTRLTVL.

This sequence joins TRBV3-1 (or the pseudogene TRBV3-2) and TRBJ1-1; 7 bases are shared with TRBD1. This CDR3 is 15 amino acids long. The junction had 7 bases not matched to a gene; V was cut back by 4 bases and J by 2 bases. From germline, CDR1 is LGHDT and CDR2 YNNKEL (reference sequence). CDR3 protein: CASSPRQGGNTEAFF. The CDR3, as DNA: TGTGCCAGCAGCCCACGACAGGGTGGAAACACTGAAGCTTTCTTT.

This chain links TRBV21-1 with TRBJ2-7; TRBD2 is taken as the D call from the table, unchecked against the DNA. TRBV21-1 is a pseudogene segment. The CDR3 sequence is 13 residues long. The CDR3 is CASSDDYNYEQYV. DNA of the CDR3: TGTGCCAGCAGCGACGACTATAATTACGAGCAGTACGTC.

The chain has TRBV2 and TRBJ2-3; maybe TRBD2 (6 bases). CDR3 size: 14 residues. The V end was cut by 7 bases, the J end by 0 bases, with 11 bases between. Germline V gene lookup returns CDR1 SNHLY and CDR2 FYNNEI. CDR3 sequence reads: CASTVGTSTDTQYF. CDR3 DNA: TGTGCCAGCACCGTAGGGACTAGCACAGATACGCAGTATTTT.

The V call is TRBV6-2 or TRBV6-3, the J call TRBJ1-1; D might be TRBD1 (6 bases). Germline V gives CDR1 MNHEY, CDR2 SVGEGT. With 2 bases removed from V and 2 bases from J, the gap between germline ends came to 21 bases. This CDR3 contains 18 residues. The CDR3 DNA reads TGTGCCAGCAGTTACCCTAGCCTGAGTGGACAGCTAAACACTGAAGCTTTCTTT. Translation gives CASSYPSLSGQLNTEAFF.

The J gene is TRBJ2-3, the V gene TRBV4-2; tentative D call: TRBD2 (6 bases). Trimming took off 1 base at V and 1 base at J, with 12 bases between the two ends. The germline gives CDR1 LGHNA, CDR2 YNFKEQ. The CDR3 runs to 16 residues. CDR3 in amino acids: CASSQVGGSGTDTQYF. CDR3 nucleotide sequence: TGTGCCAGCAGCCAAGTGGGAGGTTCGGGCACAGATACGCAGTATTTT.

The V gene is TRBV20-1, the J gene TRBJ1-2; D gene ambiguous. Trimming took 2 bases from V and 5 from J, leaving 3 bases between them. The length of the CDR3 is 10 residues. From germline, CDR1 is DFQATT and CDR2 SNEGSKA (reference sequence). CDR3 in DNA: TGCAGTGCTAGATCGTATGGCTACACCTTC. Protein product: CSARSYGYTF.

To note about this clone: The DNA is left out, because the CDR3 cannot be placed on it with certainty; the CDR3 is given as TCRdb lists it. This chain joins TRBV21-1 and TRBJ2-7; the DNA was not compared with TRBD1, the D call given in the table. TRBV21-1 is deemed a pseudogene. Both ends counted, the CDR3 spans 15 residues. The CDR3 here is CASSKVGQGAYEQYF.